This T cell receptor beta chain was recorded in a study of OX40 agonist ivuxolimab in advanced cancers. A note on the overall study: The costimulatory receptor OX40 (CD134) was targeted by ivuxolimab, a fully human IgG2 agonistic monoclonal antibody. Intravenous ivuxolimab was administered to patients every 2 weeks at six dose levels: 0.01, 0.1, 0.3, 1.5, 3 and 10 mg/kg. Among the approximately 50 dose-escalation patients, some 20 had hepatocellular carcinoma, about 15 melanoma, 9 renal cell carcinoma and 9 head and neck cancer. In the dose-escalation cohort, roughly 80% of patients were male, and the mean age was about 55 years, with a range of 23 to 79. Patients were allowed to have had prior anti-PD-1, anti-PD-L1 or anti-CTLA-4 therapy, and approximately 43% of the dose-escalation patients had previously received checkpoint inhibitors. Partial responses were achieved by three dose-escalation patients, of whom one had hepatocellular carcinoma and two had cutaneous melanoma. The point of sequencing TCRbeta in the periphery was to test whether ivuxolimab changed TCR sequence diversity and drove clonal T-cell expansion. The monotherapy dose-escalation portion (N = 52 patients) of the phase I ivuxolimab trial is reported in the paper. Overall study results and their limits: At doses from 0.1 to 3.0 mg/kg, clonal expansion was seen in both CD4+ and CD8+ blood T cells between baseline and week 6. Antigen specificity was not determined for the clonally expanded peripheral T cells. After ivuxolimab, expanded clones were on average more numerous among CD8+ T cells than among CD4+ T cells. Low levels of normalized T-cell clonal expansion were also shown by some nonresponding patients. In the 0.1-3.0 mg/kg groups, partial responders had among the lowest normalized peripheral clonal expansion, particularly in CD8+ T cells.

To note about this clone: The target of this receptor is not known. No clone much larger than this one lies a single base away; base qualities are absent.

To sequence the TCRbeta CDR3 region, genomic DNA was isolated from the sorted cells. The immunoSEQ Assay was used for sequencing of TCRbeta CDR3 regions. TCRdb re-hosts the immuneACCESS table, in-frame sequences only. Its copies lack some clones; in the studies checked, an unresolved V gene accounts for under half of them, and the cause for the rest is not known. The sample includes around 7,000 clones, with about 84% observed a single time. The ten most abundant clones make up about a fifth of the sample. Patients with a history of autoimmune disease or receiving systemic immunosuppression were excluded from the trial. In every dose cohort, peripheral blood was drawn for TCR sequencing at baseline, cycle 4 day 1, and cycle 7 day 1. Samples were obtained from an open-label, multicenter, first-in-human phase I dose-escalation trial of ivuxolimab. Adults with locally advanced or metastatic melanoma, renal cell carcinoma, hepatocellular carcinoma or head and neck squamous cell carcinoma were enrolled in the trial. CD4+ and CD8+ T cells were sorted separately from peripheral blood before TCR sequencing.

From the cysteine up to the phenylalanine, the CDR3 has a length of 18 residues. Only the CDR3 part of the read is kept: 54 bases, read in frame from the first base. V is shortened by 3 bases, J by 3 bases, and the region joining them spans 20 bases. CDR1 and CDR2 (KGHSH, LQKENI) derive from the germline V gene. The sequenced sample was CD4+ or CD8+ T cells sorted from blood, obtained in a trial of the OX40 agonist ivuxolimab. This sequence originates from an adult with an advanced solid tumor such as melanoma, head and neck, liver or kidney cancer. The V and J segments used are TRBV18 and TRBJ1-4; the D segment could be TRBD1, given 5 matching bases. In nucleotides, the sequence is TGTGCCAGCTCACCCATAACCATGGGGGGAACTTCTAATGAAAAACTGTTTTTT. The encoded protein is CASSPITMGGTSNEKLFF.